These 26 T cell receptor beta chains originate from one sample sequenced in a study of cytomegalovirus exposure and HLA in healthy donors (dated by TCRdb to between 2016 and 2019). The library was obtained by the immunoSEQ multiplex PCR assay. For the multiplex PCR, a mixture combining 60 forward primers for TCR Vbeta segments and 13 reverse primers for TCR Jbeta segments was used. In TCRdb, the immuneACCESS table is reduced to in-frame sequences with V and J assigned. These tables do not hold every clone; where another copy was compared, an unresolved V gene accounts for under half, and the others remain unexplained. The sample's clone listing holds around 130,000 clones. The biggest ten clones account for less than 2% of the sample. The sequenced sample consisted of PBMCs. All receptors come from a woman in her 40s in good health and CMV-seronegative.

This chain connects TRBV5-1 to TRBJ1-3; a weak D match, TRBD1 (5 bases). Germline loops: CDR1 SGHRS, CDR2 YFSETQ. Trimming left V 0 bases short and J 1 base short, with 14 bases between. The CDR3 loop spans 17 amino acids. This chain's CDR3 is CASSLVPTGESGNTIYF. The DNA for the CDR3 is TGCGCCAGCAGCTTGGTACCTACGGGGGAATCTGGAAACACCATATATTTT.

The genes are TRBV28 and TRBJ1-2, with D unresolved. CDR3 length equals 13 residues. V lost 2 bases to trimming and J lost 3 bases, with 7 bases between them. CDR1 MDHEN and CDR2 SYDVKM come from the germline V gene. CDR3 DNA: TGTGCCAGCAGTTTACAGGTTGACTATGGCTACACCTTC. This encodes CASSLQVDYGYTF.

V usage is TRBV6-4 and J usage is TRBJ2-3; 9 nucleotides line up with TRBD2. The CDR3 is 16 amino acids. Germline CDR1 and CDR2: MRHNA and SNTAGT. With V trimmed by 0 bases and J by 0 bases, 1 base remained unmatched. CDR3 nucleotides: TGTGCCAGCAGTGACTCGAGCGGGGGGAGCACAGATACGCAGTATTTT. Translation gives CASSDSSGGSTDTQYF.

The J gene is TRBJ2-7, the V gene TRBV10-3, with D possibly being TRBD2 (5 bases). This CDR3 has 12 amino acids. Germline CDR1 reads ENHRY; CDR2 reads SYGVKD. V was cut by 6 bases and J by 4 bases, with 10 bases left in between. The CDR3 region has the DNA TGTGCCATCAGCCCCGGCGGGTACGAGCAGTACTTC. Protein sequence: CAISPGGYEQYF.

J is TRBJ1-1 and V is TRBV28; TRBD1 matches 7 bases. V lost 3 bases, J lost 4 bases, and 5 bases stayed unmatched. Germline V gene lookup returns CDR1 MDHEN and CDR2 SYDVKM. CDR3 length: 14 amino acids. CDR3 sequence (DNA): TGTGCCAGCAGTTTCATACAGGGGAGCACTGAAGCTTTCTTT. Its translation is CASSFIQGSTEAFF. The full variable domain, completed using reference TRBV28 and TRBJ1-1, is DVKVTQSSRYLVKRTGEKVFLECVQDMDHENMFWYRQDPGLGLRLIYFSYDVKMKEKGDIPEGYSVSREKKERFSLILESASTNQTSMYLCASSFIQGSTEAFFGQGTRLTVV.

The chain recombines TRBV7-2 with TRBJ2-2; D is uncertain. Trimming took off 3 bases at V and 5 bases at J, with 7 bases between the two ends. CDR1 is SGHTA, CDR2 FQGNSA, per germline. This CDR3 has 13 residues. The CDR3, as DNA: TGTGCCAGCAGCTTCATTTCAACCGGGGAGCTGTTTTTT. This codes for CASSFISTGELFF.

The chain uses TRBV4-3 and TRBJ1-1; 8 bases are shared with TRBD1. CDR3 size: 13 residues. V trimming: 5 bases; J trimming: 4 bases; junction bases outside the gene matches: 3. Germline CDR1 reads LGHNA; CDR2 reads YSLEER. Here the CDR3 reads CASSSDRGTEAFF. In DNA, the CDR3 is TGCGCCAGCAGCTCAGACAGGGGCACTGAAGCTTTCTTT.

The rearrangement joins TRBV18 to TRBJ1-1; maybe TRBD1 (6 bases). V was trimmed by 2 bases and J by 0 bases, leaving 22 bases between them. From germline, CDR1 is KGHSH and CDR2 LQKENI. This CDR3 spans 19 amino acids. The CDR3 region is CASSPGPRTAPLMNTEAFF. The CDR3 region has the DNA TGTGCCAGCTCACCAGGGCCCCGGACAGCACCCCTCATGAACACTGAAGCTTTCTTT.

The chain joins TRBV5-6 to TRBJ2-7, with 7 bases aligning to TRBD1. V dropped 0 bases and J dropped 0; count of bases not matched to a gene: 0. This CDR3 contains 14 residues. Germline-derived CDR1 and CDR2 are SGHDT and YYEEEE. The CDR3 bases are TGTGCCAGCAGCTTGGGGGACAGCTCCTACGAGCAGTACGTC. Translating it yields CASSLGDSSYEQYV.

Comment on this clone: No conserved phenylalanine or tryptophan ends this CDR3, so it is likely a read error. The DNA is left out, because the CDR3 cannot be placed on it with certainty; the CDR3 is given as TCRdb lists it. The V gene is TRBV5-8, the J gene TRBJ1-3. Germline CDR1 SGHTS, CDR2 YDEGEE. The CDR3 is 8 amino acids in total, end residues counted. The CDR3 loop is CASRLTVL.

The chain uses TRBV14 and TRBJ2-5, with 7 nucleotides matching TRBD2. V shed 4 bases and J 2 bases; nucleotides not matched to a gene: 4. Germline-derived CDR1 and CDR2 are SGHDN and FVKESK. This CDR3 is 14 amino acids long. The CDR3 protein is CASSRQAGQETQYF. The CDR3 region has the DNA TGTGCCAGCAGCCGGCAAGCGGGGCAAGAGACCCAGTACTTC.

The V call is TRBV6-1, the J call TRBJ1-5, with 9 bases lining up with TRBD1. Germline loops: CDR1 MNHNS, CDR2 SASEGT. The CDR3 consists of 17 residues. V lost 2 bases, J lost 4 bases, and 9 bases stayed unmatched. The CDR3 reads CASSETGGGQGNQPQHF. Here the CDR3 DNA reads TGTGCCAGCAGTGAAACCGGGGGGGGACAGGGTAATCAGCCCCAGCATTTT.

The genes are TRBV29-1 and TRBJ1-4; the D gene is possibly TRBD1 (6 bases). Per the germline V gene, CDR1 is SQVTM and CDR2 is ANQGSEA. The CDR3 sequence is 13 residues long. As DNA, the CDR3 is TGCAGTGCTATCTCGGACAGTAATGAAAAACTGTTTTTT. It specifies CSAISDSNEKLFF.

The V call is TRBV5-5, the J call TRBJ1-4, with D tentatively TRBD1 (5 bases). The CDR3 consists of 14 residues. Germline CDR1 and CDR2: SGHKS and YYEKEE (reference sequence). The V gene lost 2 bases and the J gene lost 8 bases, with 13 bases spanning the gap. The CDR3 DNA sequence: TGTGCCAGCAGCTTTAGGGGAGGTTGGGAAAAACTGTTTTTT. It codes for CASSFRGGWEKLFF.

The V gene is TRBV28, the J gene TRBJ2-3; tentatively, D is TRBD2 (5 bases). There are 12 residues in the CDR3. Germline CDR1 MDHEN, CDR2 SYDVKM. V lost 4 bases, J lost 14 bases, and 16 bases lay in between. The CDR3 sequence: CASSSSSTTPYF. CDR3 nucleotide sequence: TGTGCCAGCAGTTCCTCCTCGACTACCCCGTATTTT.

Turning to this clone: At one boundary the junction diverges from the germline segment, which might be a read error. V and J are TRBV7-9 and TRBJ1-1; no definite D call. CDR1 is SEHNR and CDR2 is FQNEAQ in the germline V gene (reference sequence). The CDR3 is made up of 12 amino acids. The DNA of the CDR3 is TGTGCCGGCAGCTTAGGAGTCGCCGAAGCTTTCTTT. The encoded protein is CAGSLGVAEAFF.

The CDR3: CASSEARGAYGYTF. The DNA for the CDR3 is TGTGCCAGCAGTGAAGCGCGGGGGGCTTATGGCTACACCTTC. The genes are TRBV6-1 and TRBJ1-2, with a possible D match to TRBD1 (6 bases). Germline CDR1 is MNHNS and CDR2 is SASEGT. Trimming stripped 0 bases from V and 5 bases from J, with 10 bases between. This CDR3 is 14 amino acids long.

The chain uses TRBV6-1 and TRBJ1-5; D may be TRBD1 (5 bases). V lost 4 bases to trimming and J lost 5 bases, with 12 bases between them. Germline V gene lookup returns CDR1 MNHNS and CDR2 SASEGT. CDR3 length: 14 amino acids. The CDR3 nucleotides are TGTGCCAGCAGTGCCGGGACTGTCTATCAGCCCCAGCATTTT. It specifies CASSAGTVYQPQHF.

The genes are TRBV7-3 and TRBJ2-2, with D possibly matching TRBD1 (6 bases). CDR3 length: 14 amino acids. Per the germline V gene, CDR1 is SGHTA and CDR2 is FQGTGA. Trimming left V 4 bases short and J 6 bases short, with 12 bases between. The chain's CDR3 is CASSSDRSPGELFF. In nucleotides, the CDR3 is TGTGCCAGCAGCTCAGACAGGTCCCCCGGGGAGCTGTTTTTT.

V and J are TRBV10-3 and TRBJ1-1, with D unresolved. CDR1 is ENHRY, CDR2 SYGVKD, per germline. Deletions cut 0 bases from V and 2 bases from J, with 10 bases between. The CDR3 covers 15 residues. CDR3: CAISESGGSNTEAFF. CDR3 DNA sequence: TGTGCCATCAGTGAGTCCGGAGGGTCTAACACTGAAGCTTTCTTT.

The J gene is TRBJ1-2, the V gene TRBV19, with 9 bases fitting TRBD1. CDR1 is LNHDA and CDR2 is SQIVND in the germline V gene (reference sequence). This CDR3 comprises 17 residues. The trim removed 3 bases at V and 0 bases at J, leaving 8 bases unmatched. As DNA, the CDR3 is TGTGCCAGTAGTATCACAGGGGGCGGGGAGCCTAACTATGGCTACACCTTC. This codes for CASSITGGGEPNYGYTF.

The gene calls are TRBV7-2 and TRBJ1-6, with no clear D. The V gene's germline CDR1 is SGHTA and CDR2 FQGNSA. CDR3 size: 17 residues. V was cut by 7 bases and J by 4 bases, with 20 bases left in between. The CDR3 protein is CASILSMGVLYNSPLHF. The DNA of the CDR3 is TGTGCCAGCATCCTCTCCATGGGCGTCCTATATAATTCACCCCTCCACTTT.

The gene calls are TRBV6-1 and TRBJ2-7; D is uncertain. Germline V CDR1 and CDR2: MNHNS, SASEGT. V lost 4 bases to trimming and J lost 7 bases, with 23 bases between them. The CDR3 totals 16 residues. The CDR3 reads CASSGITSPTPREQYV. DNA for the CDR3: TGTGCCAGCAGTGGTATAACTTCTCCGACCCCGAGGGAGCAGTACGTC.

V and J are TRBV9 and TRBJ1-2, with a tentative D call TRBD1 (5 bases). Per the germline V gene, CDR1 is SGDLS and CDR2 is YYNGEE. Trimming stripped 4 bases from V and 4 bases from J, with 26 bases between. CDR3 length: 18 amino acids. The CDR3 spells CASSQPPRQGSLSYGYTF. The CDR3 nucleotides read TGTGCCAGCAGCCAACCCCCACGGCAGGGATCGCTCTCCTATGGCTACACCTTC.

V usage is TRBV7-9 and J usage is TRBJ1-4, with 7 bases identical to TRBD1. The CDR3 spans 14 residues. Germline CDR1 and CDR2: SEHNR and FQNEAQ (reference sequence). V shed 4 bases, J shed 4 bases, and the junction held 3 bases outside the gene matches. CDR3 sequence reads: CASSSGQINEKLFF. DNA for the CDR3: TGTGCCAGCAGCTCGGGACAGATTAATGAAAAACTGTTTTTT.

The chain has TRBV6-5 and TRBJ2-7; 9 bases are shared with TRBD2. CDR3 size: 15 residues. Germline-derived CDR1 and CDR2 are MNHEY and SVGAGI. V gave up 6 bases and J gave up 4 bases; unmatched junction bases: 10. Here the CDR3 reads CASSRRGSGGYEQYF. For the CDR3, the DNA is TGTGCCAGCAGCCGCCGGGGGAGCGGGGGGTACGAGCAGTACTTC.